The clone carrying this TCR beta chain has a count of ten or more. The entry originates in a study of response to subunit inactivated influenza vaccine. The CDR3 has 16 residues. Germline V gene lookup returns CDR1 MGHRA and CDR2 YSYEKL. V shed 8 bases and J 6 bases; nucleotides not matched to a gene: 11. One entry per CDR3 protein, called by TCRdb with MiXCR from the RT-PCR reads. Among 430,000 or so distinct CDR3 sequences, approximately 11% were seen once, and the ten largest hold about an eighth. The chain couples TRBV4-1 to TRBJ2-1, with TRBD2 matching 12 bases. Sequencing used PBMCs from blood, obtained more than 35 days after vaccination. The source is a man aged 45-65 years who received an inactivated influenza vaccine. The CDR3 coding sequence is TGCGCCAGCGCTCTAGCGGGGGGGCTGTATTTCAATGAGCAGTTCTTC. As protein: CASALAGGLYFNEQFF.